A single sample is the source of the 21 T cell receptor beta chains below, sequenced in a study of long-term antiretroviral therapy in people with HIV. At survey level, the immunoSEQ assay was run in its v3.0 version. Libraries were prepared by immunoSEQ multiplex PCR; TCRdb keeps only in-frame clonotypes and omits some of them. The data hold approximately 35,000 clones, with more than 95% observed a single time. The sequencing used unsorted PBMCs, collected 6.9 years after starting antiretroviral therapy. These receptor sequences come from a young man with HIV.

This clone was observed a single time. The genes are TRBV7-2 and TRBJ1-3, with D unresolved. V was pared by 3 bases and J by 4 bases, with 7 bases between. This CDR3 spans 13 amino acids. CDR1 and CDR2 from the germline V gene are SGHTA and FQGNSA. DNA of the CDR3: TGTGCCAGCAGCTTGAAGGGAGGAAACACCATATATTTT. It encodes CASSLKGGNTIYF.

This clone has only one observation. V usage is TRBV27 and J usage is TRBJ2-3; 10 bases are a match to TRBD1. This CDR3 spans 15 amino acids. Per the germline V gene, CDR1 is MNHEY and CDR2 is SMNVEV (reference sequence). Trimming cost V 5 bases and J 3 bases; bases outside gene matches: 5. The CDR3 here is CASSLRDRGTDTQYF. CDR3 in DNA: TGTGCCAGCAGTCTCCGGGACAGGGGAACAGATACGCAGTATTTT.

The rearrangement links TRBV2 to TRBJ1-1; maybe TRBD1 (5 bases). CDR1 is SNHLY and CDR2 is FYNNEI in the germline V gene. V gave up 5 bases and J gave up 1 base, with 8 bases separating them. This CDR3 region has 13 residues. CDR3 region: CASSPTGNTEAFF. As DNA, the CDR3 is TGTGCCAGCAGTCCCACAGGGAACACTGAAGCTTTCTTT.

The rearrangement joins TRBV2 to TRBJ2-7; 7 positions agree with TRBD1. There are 13 residues in the CDR3. The germline CDR1 and CDR2 sequences are SNHLY and FYNNEI. Trimming at V came to 9 bases and at J to 3 bases, leaving 8 bases not matched to a gene. CDR3: CARSGTESYEQYF. The CDR3 DNA reads TGTGCCAGGTCCGGGACAGAGAGCTACGAGCAGTACTTC.

The V and J genes are TRBV27 and TRBJ1-3; D is perhaps TRBD1 (5 bases). V was trimmed by 6 bases and J by 3 bases, leaving 12 bases between them. From germline, CDR1 is MNHEY and CDR2 SMNVEV (reference sequence). This CDR3 has 14 amino acids. CDR3 loop: CASRGAGGGNTIYF. Here the CDR3 DNA reads TGTGCCAGCAGAGGGGCAGGAGGTGGAAACACCATATATTTT.

The J gene is TRBJ1-2, the V gene TRBV4-3; 9 bases are a match to TRBD1. Looked up from germline, CDR1 is LGHNA and CDR2 is YSLEER. This CDR3 is built from 17 residues. J lost 4 bases, V lost 1 base, and 10 bases had no gene match. CDR3: CASSQGIQGAGSYGYTF. In nucleotides, the CDR3 is TGCGCCAGCAGCCAAGGAATACAGGGGGCCGGGAGCTATGGCTACACCTTC.

The V gene is TRBV5-1, the J gene TRBJ2-7, with 7 bases aligning to TRBD1. V trimming: 2 bases; J trimming: 3 bases; junction bases outside the gene matches: 5. This CDR3 comprises 14 residues. Germline loops: CDR1 SGHRS, CDR2 YFSETQ. As DNA, the CDR3 is TGCGCCAGCAGCTTCCAGGGGGATCGCTACGAGCAGTACTTC. It yields the protein CASSFQGDRYEQYF.

The count of this clone is one. The chain is built from TRBV5-6 and TRBJ1-2; D is possibly TRBD1 (6 bases). Germline CDR1 is SGHDT and CDR2 is YYEEEE. This CDR3 has 14 amino acids. V was pared by 4 bases and J by 0 bases, with 10 bases between. The CDR3: CASSPGDSNYGYTF. In DNA, the CDR3 is TGTGCCAGCAGCCCAGGGGACTCTAACTATGGCTACACCTTC.

The J gene is TRBJ1-3, the V gene TRBV7-3, with D maybe TRBD1 (5 bases). The CDR3 totals 14 residues. Trimming left V 5 bases short and J 3 bases short, with 11 bases between. Germline V gives CDR1 SGHTA, CDR2 FQGTGA. The CDR3 loop reads CASSLGGYGNTIYF. DNA of the CDR3: TGTGCCAGCAGCCTCGGGGGGTATGGAAACACCATATATTTT.

This chain links TRBV13 with TRBJ2-7; the D gene is possibly TRBD1 (6 bases). Germline V gene data show CDR1 as PRHDT and CDR2 as FYEKMQ (reference sequence). CDR3 length: 16 amino acids. The V and J ends lost 5 bases and 7 bases respectively, with 24 bases between them. The CDR3 loop reads CASSHPSGDGVGEQYF. CDR3 in DNA: TGTGCCAGCAGCCACCCCTCAGGGGACGGGGTTGGGGAGCAGTACTTC.

The chain couples TRBV30 to TRBJ2-5, with D tentatively TRBD2 (6 bases). V lost 1 base to trimming and J lost 11 bases, with 11 bases between them. Germline V CDR1 and CDR2: GTSNPN, SVGIG (reference sequence). The CDR3 runs to 11 residues. For the CDR3, the DNA is TGTGCCTGGAGTGAGCCTGGGAGGCAGTACTTC. It codes for CAWSEPGRQYF.

The gene calls are TRBV6-5 and TRBJ2-1, with TRBD2 as a possible D gene (5 bases). The CDR3 length is 15 residues. From germline, CDR1 is MNHEY and CDR2 SVGAGI. V gave up 0 bases and J gave up 9 bases, with 15 bases separating them. CDR3 in amino acids: CASSYSVTSLGEQFF. Written as DNA, the CDR3 is TGTGCCAGCAGTTACTCGGTTACTAGTTTGGGTGAGCAGTTCTTC.

The chain has TRBV5-4 and TRBJ2-3; 7 nucleotides agree with TRBD2. Per the germline V gene, CDR1 is SGHNT and CDR2 is YYREEE (reference sequence). Unmatched junction bases numbered 8, after V lost 0 bases and J lost 4 bases. This CDR3 is 16 amino acids long. The CDR3 is CASSLAGSGVSDTQYF. The CDR3 DNA follows: TGTGCCAGCAGCTTGGCCGGGAGCGGGGTCTCAGATACGCAGTATTTT.

This clone was recorded once. Here the CDR3 DNA reads TGTGCCAGCAGTGACGGCGGGAGCTCCTACGAGCAGTACTTC. Protein: CASSDGGSSYEQYF. This chain uses TRBV2 with TRBJ2-7; 7 bases agree with TRBD2. The CDR3 length is 14 residues. CDR1 SNHLY and CDR2 FYNNEI come from the germline V gene. V shed 3 bases and J 0 bases; nucleotides not matched to a gene: 2.

The gene calls are TRBV7-3 and TRBJ2-2; D might be TRBD1 or TRBD2, each matching 6 bases. Looked up from germline, CDR1 is SGHTA and CDR2 is FQGTGA. V was shortened by 0 bases and J by 6 bases, with 14 bases between the two germline ends. This CDR3 comprises 16 residues. The CDR3 reads CASSLTGGGIPGELFF. CDR3 DNA sequence: TGTGCCAGCAGCTTAACAGGAGGGGGGATCCCCGGGGAGCTGTTTTTT.

V usage is TRBV6-5 and J usage is TRBJ1-1; no reliable D call. The V gene's germline CDR1 is MNHEY and CDR2 SVGAGI. V lost 7 bases, J lost 0 bases, and 9 bases lay in between. This CDR3 has 13 residues. CDR3 protein: CASTKGMNTEAFF. As DNA, the CDR3 is TGTGCCAGCACAAAGGGTATGAACACTGAAGCTTTCTTT.

The V call is TRBV7-9, the J call TRBJ2-7, with TRBD1 matching over 12 bases. V was pared by 5 bases and J by 4 bases, with 6 bases of the junction left unmatched. Germline CDR1 reads SEHNR; CDR2 reads FQNEAQ (reference sequence). The CDR3 runs 15 residues. CDR3 DNA sequence: TGTGCCAGCAGCCCAGAGGGACAGGGGGCATACGAGCAGTACTTC. This gives the protein CASSPEGQGAYEQYF.

J is TRBJ2-3 and V is TRBV27, with a possible D match to TRBD1 (6 bases). With 6 bases removed from V and 5 bases from J, the gap between germline ends came to 15 bases. CDR1 MNHEY and CDR2 SMNVEV come from the germline V gene (reference sequence). The CDR3 length is 14 residues. The CDR3 sequence: CASSVDSLIDTQYF. CDR3 sequence (DNA): TGTGCCAGCAGCGTGGACAGCCTTATAGATACGCAGTATTTT.

The V call is TRBV9, the J call TRBJ1-1; D gene unclear. Trimming removed 4 bases from V and 4 bases from J, with 14 bases in between. Germline lookup yields CDR1 SGDLS and CDR2 YYNGEE. The CDR3 length is 14 residues. DNA of the CDR3: TGTGCCAGCAGCCCCGATCCGGGAGTCACTGAAGCTTTCTTT. This translates into CASSPDPGVTEAFF.

The J gene is TRBJ2-7, the V gene TRBV6-6; no clear D. Germline V gives CDR1 MNHNY, CDR2 SVGAGI (reference sequence). The CDR3 extends over 12 amino acids. The V and J ends lost 5 bases and 1 base respectively, with 6 bases between them. CDR3 sequence (DNA): TGTGCCAGCAGTAGGAGTTCCTACGAGCAGTACTTC. This gives the protein CASSRSSYEQYF.

The chain combines TRBV19 with TRBJ1-1; maybe TRBD1 (5 bases). Trimming took off 3 bases at V and 3 bases at J, with 14 bases between the two ends. The CDR3 is made up of 15 amino acids. Germline CDR1 is LNHDA and CDR2 is SQIVND (reference sequence). The CDR3 DNA is TGTGCCAGTAGTATGTCGGTCAGCAGGGACACTGAAGCTTTCTTT. Its translation: CASSMSVSRDTEAFF. The whole variable domain, remainder taken from reference TRBV19 and TRBJ1-1, is DGGITQSPKYLFRKEGQNVTLSCEQNLNHDAMYWYRQDPGQGLRLIYYSQIVNDFQKGDIAEGYSVSREKKESFPLTVTSAQKNPTAFYLCASSMSVSRDTEAFFGQGTRLTVV.